This TCR beta chain is from a study of CD8 T cells in ankylosing spondylitis (dated by TCRdb to about 2017). General notes on the study: The study profiled T cell receptor beta repertoires in healthy donors and ankylosing spondylitis patients to find disease-linked TCR variants. The whole study cohort included over a hundred healthy donors and about two dozen ankylosing spondylitis patients. Peripheral blood was sampled, and synovial fluid was additionally collected from ankylosing spondylitis patients.

Broader findings and caveats from the paper: According to the report, matched synovial fluid samples from ankylosing spondylitis patients were significantly enriched for the disease-linked clones. Some motif variants had previously been reported in the synovial fluid and blood of reactive arthritis patients, which suggests shared mechanisms of disease initiation. Blood from ankylosing spondylitis patients appeared to be characterized by a TCR beta motif composed of roughly 8 highly homologous amino acid variants. The disease-linked clones showed a CD8+ phenotype and occurred at relatively low frequencies in peripheral blood.

The sequencing machine was an Illumina HiSeq 2500. Quantitative 5'-RACE with molecular barcodes was used to prepare TCR beta libraries. The paper's processing steps were these. A new computational method based on a probabilistic model of VDJ rearrangement was used to identify disease-linked TCR variants. The public reads were quality trimmed at Q25 with fastp and then assembled into clones with MiXCR by TCRdb, keeping productive beta chains. Rows are unified per CDR3 protein, each entry keeping the most common DNA and genes. The V and J calls and clone size are TCRdb's, not the authors'. Within this sample are approximately 350,000 distinct CDR3 sequences, with about 20% of them counted one time only. Jointly, the top ten make up about an eighth of the sample. From the cysteine through the phenylalanine, the CDR3 covers 15 amino acids. The CDR3 DNA has 45 bases and is translated from base 1. CDR1 SEHNR and CDR2 FQNEAQ are derived from the germline V gene (reference sequence). At the junction V is shortened by 5 bases and J by 8 bases, with 18 bases in between.

This clonotype was recorded a few times. Its cognate antigen has yet to be identified. No base qualities exist here, and no much larger clone lies one base off it. The sequence was obtained from a male donor with ankylosing spondylitis or in good health (not recorded which). The chain is made from TRBV7-9 and TRBJ2-2, with a weak D call of TRBD1 (5 bases match). Sequencing input: blood, either unsorted or a sorted T cell fraction (not recorded which). The CDR3 has the sequence CASSPINRRPGELFF. The nucleotide sequence is given as TGTGCCAGCAGCCCCATTAACAGGCGACCGGGGGAGCTGTTTTTT. The CDR3, completed at both ends by the reference TRBV7-9 and TRBJ2-2 genes, gives the full variable domain DTGVSQNPRHKITKRGQNVTFRCDPISEHNRLYWYRQTLGQGPEFLTYFQNEAQLEKSRLLSDRFSAERPKGSFSTLEIQRTEQGDSAMYLCASSPINRRPGELFFGEGSRLTVL.